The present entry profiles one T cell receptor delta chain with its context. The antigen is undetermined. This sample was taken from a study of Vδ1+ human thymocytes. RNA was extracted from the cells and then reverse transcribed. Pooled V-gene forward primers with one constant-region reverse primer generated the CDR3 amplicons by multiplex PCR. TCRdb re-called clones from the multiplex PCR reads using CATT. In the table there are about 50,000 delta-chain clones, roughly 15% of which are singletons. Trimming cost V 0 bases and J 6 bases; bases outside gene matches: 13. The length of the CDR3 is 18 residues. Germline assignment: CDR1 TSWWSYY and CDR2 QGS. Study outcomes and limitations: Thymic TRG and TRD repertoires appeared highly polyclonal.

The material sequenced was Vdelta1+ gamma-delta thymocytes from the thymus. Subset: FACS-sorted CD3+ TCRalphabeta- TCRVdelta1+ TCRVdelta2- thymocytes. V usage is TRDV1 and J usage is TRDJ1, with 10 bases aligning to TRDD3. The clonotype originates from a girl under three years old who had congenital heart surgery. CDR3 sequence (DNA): TGTGCTCTTGGGGAACTAGTCAGTGGTACTGGGGGATTTAATAAACTCATCTTT. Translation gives CALGELVSGTGGFNKLIF.